This T cell receptor (beta chain) was retrieved from a study of blood T cell repertoires in COVID-19. Across the study: Italy, Spain and the United States were the sources of the convalescent and acute COVID-19 samples.

Per the original data handling: Amplification of reference gene primers provided the estimated nucleated cell counts. The repertoire was sequenced with immunoSEQ multiplex PCR; TCRdb's copy has only in-frame clones and lacks some. V, J and clone size are those of that table, while D and trimming were read from the DNA. Of under 60,000 clones listed, about 88% are singletons. There are 12 residues in the CDR3. Trimming at V came to 5 bases and at J to 10 bases, leaving 4 bases not matched to a gene. The germline gives CDR1 MNHNY, CDR2 SVGAGI (reference sequence). Source material: peripheral blood. The chain combines TRBV6-6 with TRBJ2-1, with 8 bases identical to TRBD2. The origin of this receptor is a man in his 60s with acute or convalescent COVID-19. In DNA form, the CDR3 reads TGTGCCAGCAGTCCCCGGGGGGGAGAGCAGTTCTTC. Residues: CASSPRGGEQFF.